This passage covers 15 T cell receptor beta chains from one sample sequenced in a study of cytomegalovirus exposure and HLA in healthy donors (dated by TCRdb to between 2016 and 2019). The method was the immunoSEQ multiplex PCR assay. TCRdb limited this immuneACCESS table to in-frame rearrangements with V and J called. A share of clones is missing; checked studies link under half to unresolved V genes, and the rest is unexplained. A total of some 350,000 clones appear in this sample, roughly 87% of them only once. The ten largest make up roughly 1.1% of the sample. Sequenced material: PBMCs. These receptors were taken from a woman in her twenties or thirties in good health and CMV-seropositive.

This clone was counted a single time. The CDR3 reads CATSRPATGYEQYF. The CDR3, as DNA: TGTGCCACCAGCAGACCAGCAACGGGCTACGAGCAGTACTTC. V usage is TRBV15 and J usage is TRBJ2-7; D is uncertain. Germline assignment: CDR1 LNHNV and CDR2 YYDKDF (reference sequence). The CDR3 consists of 14 residues. Trimming took 2 bases from V and 3 from J, leaving 11 bases between them.

The chain combines TRBV30 with TRBJ2-7, with D tentatively TRBD1 or TRBD2 (5 bases each). The CDR3 length is 13 residues. The germline CDR1 and CDR2 sequences are GTSNPN and SVGIG (reference sequence). V lost 3 bases, J lost 6 bases, and 15 bases lay in between. The CDR3 loop is CAWRNRRDGEQYF. The CDR3 DNA follows: TGTGCCTGGAGAAATCGAAGGGACGGCGAGCAGTACTTC.

The chain is built from TRBV30 and TRBJ1-3; tentatively, D is TRBD1 (5 bases). The V end was cut by 4 bases, the J end by 8 bases, with 12 bases between. Germline CDR1 GTSNPN, CDR2 SVGIG (reference sequence). This CDR3 spans 12 amino acids. The CDR3 is CAWTGSGYTIYF. The CDR3 DNA follows: TGTGCCTGGACAGGGAGCGGTTACACCATATATTTT.

The genes are TRBV7-2 and TRBJ1-5; 9 bases are a match to TRBD1. This CDR3 contains 15 residues. Germline V CDR1 and CDR2: SGHTA, FQGNSA. V was pared by 1 base and J by 6 bases, with 4 bases of the junction left unmatched. The CDR3 spells CASSLDRGLFQPQHF. For the CDR3, the DNA is TGTGCCAGCAGCTTAGACAGGGGGCTCTTTCAGCCCCAGCATTTT.

The chain uses TRBV2 and TRBJ2-6; D uncertain. This CDR3 is 16 amino acids long. Germline V lookup: CDR1 SNHLY, CDR2 FYNNEI. V was trimmed by 3 bases and J by 0 bases, leaving 9 bases between them. The CDR3, as DNA: TGTGCCAGCAGTGATAATGTAGTCTCTGGGGCCAACGTCCTGACTTTC. Translated, it gives CASSDNVVSGANVLTF.

The chain couples TRBV27 to TRBJ1-2, with D tentatively TRBD1 (5 bases). Trimming removed 4 bases at V and 4 bases at J, with 10 bases between. CDR1 MNHEY and CDR2 SMNVEV come from the germline V gene (reference sequence). The CDR3 spans 13 residues. CDR3 nucleotides: TGTGCCAGCAGTTCTACAGGTACCTATGGCTACACCTTC. This translates into CASSSTGTYGYTF.

This clone was seen a handful of times. Here the CDR3 reads CASSVTQGSGNTIYF. The DNA of the CDR3 is TGTGCCAGCAGCGTAACACAGGGATCCGGAAACACCATATATTTT. The J gene is TRBJ1-3, the V gene TRBV9; D possibly corresponds to TRBD1 (6 bases). This CDR3 has 15 residues. Germline values: CDR1 SGDLS, CDR2 YYNGEE. V dropped 1 base and J dropped 4 bases, with 12 bases sitting between them.

The rearrangement uses TRBV4-3 and TRBJ1-2; 10 positions agree with TRBD1. This CDR3 is 15 amino acids long. Per the germline V gene, CDR1 is LGHNA and CDR2 is YSLEER. V trimming: 5 bases; J trimming: 6 bases; junction bases outside the gene matches: 9. In DNA, the CDR3 is TGCGCCAGCAGCTTCTCCGGGACAGGGGATGATGGCTACACCTTC. This translates into CASSFSGTGDDGYTF.

J is TRBJ1-2 and V is TRBV30; 8 bases align to TRBD1. Germline V gives CDR1 GTSNPN, CDR2 SVGIG (reference sequence). Unmatched junction bases numbered 7, after V lost 2 bases and J lost 8 bases. The CDR3 runs to 13 residues. The CDR3 nucleotides read TGTGCCTGGAGTCGCCAGGGGGCTCGCGGCTACACCTTC. Amino acid sequence: CAWSRQGARGYTF.

The CDR3 here is CASSLWTGAYNEQFF. CDR3 bases: TGTGCCAGCAGTTTATGGACAGGCGCCTACAATGAGCAGTTCTTC. The chain uses TRBV27 and TRBJ2-1; the match to TRBD1 covers 7 bases. Trimming removed 1 base from V and 2 bases from J; junction bases left unmatched: 2. The CDR3 runs 15 residues. Germline V gene data show CDR1 as MNHEY and CDR2 as SMNVEV (reference sequence).

The chain carries TRBV6-1 and TRBJ2-1; D might be TRBD1 (5 bases). The germline V and J ends were trimmed by 1 base and 4 bases, with 14 bases remaining between them. Germline CDR1 is MNHNS and CDR2 is SASEGT. This CDR3 region has 16 residues. The CDR3 DNA is TGTGCCAGCAGTGAAGGCTTGGGGCACGATTACAATGAGCAGTTCTTC. This translates into CASSEGLGHDYNEQFF.

The rearrangement links TRBV29-1 to TRBJ2-1; D remains unclear. V lost 4 bases and J 0 bases, leaving 7 bases between the germline ends. Germline V CDR1 and CDR2: SQVTM, ANQGSEA. The CDR3 runs to 13 residues. This CDR3 is CSVGVSSYNEQFF. In nucleotides, the CDR3 is TGCAGCGTTGGGGTTAGCTCCTACAATGAGCAGTTCTTC.

This chain links TRBV14 with TRBJ2-2; 13 positions agree with TRBD2. CDR1 and CDR2 from the germline V gene are SGHDN and FVKESK. V dropped 3 bases and J dropped 1; count of bases not matched to a gene: 11. The CDR3 is 20 residues long. CDR3 sequence: CASSHGLAGDPHLNTGELFF. DNA of the CDR3: TGTGCCAGCAGCCACGGACTAGCGGGAGATCCCCACCTGAACACCGGGGAGCTGTTTTTT.

V is TRBV29-1 and J is TRBJ1-5; TRBD1 is a possible D gene (6 bases). The germline V and J ends were trimmed by 6 bases and 4 bases, with 19 bases remaining between them. Germline values: CDR1 SQVTM, CDR2 ANQGSEA. The CDR3 extends over 15 amino acids. CDR3 protein: CSVVAGGAGNQPQHF. The CDR3 nucleotides read TGCAGCGTAGTCGCGGGGGGCGCGGGGAATCAGCCCCAGCATTTT.

The CDR3 sequence: CAWSETGATGYEQYF. The DNA of the CDR3 is TGTGCCTGGAGTGAAACAGGGGCGACCGGCTACGAGCAGTACTTC. The gene calls are TRBV30 and TRBJ2-7; 7 bases are shared with TRBD1. Unmatched junction bases numbered 9, after V lost 1 base and J lost 3 bases. Germline assignment: CDR1 GTSNPN and CDR2 SVGIG (reference sequence). The CDR3 consists of 15 residues.